The source of this T cell receptor (beta chain) is a study of cytomegalovirus exposure and HLA in healthy donors. V was trimmed by 0 bases and J by 0 bases, leaving 12 bases between them. Germline V lookup: CDR1 SGHRS, CDR2 YFSETQ. This CDR3 has 16 residues. The PCR used 60 Vbeta and 13 Jbeta primers. Here immunoSEQ multiplex PCR was the method, and the copy in TCRdb shows in-frame clones only, minus some. The ten top clones account for roughly 0.74%, within a sample of 150,000 to 250,000 clones. Sequencing used PBMCs. This TCR derives from a boy younger than 18 in good health and CMV-seronegative. This rearrangement joins TRBV5-1 to TRBJ1-1; D gene uncertain. The CDR3 DNA follows: TGCGCCAGCAGCTTGGGGTCCAGGCTAATGAACACTGAAGCTTTCTTT. This gives the protein CASSLGSRLMNTEAFF.